These 8 T cell receptor beta chains were all obtained from the same sample, sequenced in a study of shared clonotypes between healthy human individuals. The data were produced by immunoSEQ multiplex PCR, yet TCRdb's version contains in-frame clones alone and is incomplete. The top ten hold over 0.095% of the sample, which has approximately 600,000 clones, 85% to 95% seen once. Positively selected for CCR7, the CD45RO-negative cells used as naive CD8 cells excluded terminally differentiated effector memory CD45RA+ cells. The sequenced material came from naive CD8+ T cells sorted from blood. All receptors come from a woman younger than 45 in good health.

With regard to this clone: The same CDR3 also results from other DNA sequences found in this sample. V is TRBV27 and J is TRBJ1-5, with a tentative D call TRBD1 (5 bases). Trimming removed 6 bases at V and 4 bases at J, with 10 bases between. This CDR3 is built from 13 residues. Germline V lookup: CDR1 MNHEY, CDR2 SMNVEV (reference sequence). The CDR3 loop is CASRGVGNQPQHF. CDR3 coding DNA: TGTGCCAGCAGGGGGGTTGGGAATCAGCCCCAGCATTTT.

This clone was observed a few times. This sequence joins TRBV6-1 and TRBJ1-2; 7 positions agree with TRBD1. V was pared by 3 bases and J by 6 bases, with 7 bases of the junction left unmatched. The CDR3 loop spans 14 amino acids. Germline CDR1 is MNHNS and CDR2 is SASEGT. CDR3 bases: TGTGCCAGCAGTGAGGCCGGGACAGTCGATGGCTACACCTTC. Its translation: CASSEAGTVDGYTF.

V is TRBV9 and J is TRBJ1-2; D may be TRBD1 (6 bases). Trimming pared 0 bases from V and 6 bases from J, leaving 12 bases between. Germline assignment: CDR1 SGDLS and CDR2 YYNGEE. The CDR3 length is 14 residues. CDR3 loop: CASSVGGALHGYTF. CDR3 coding DNA: TGTGCCAGCAGCGTAGGGGGGGCGTTGCATGGCTACACCTTC.

The V and J genes are TRBV2 and TRBJ1-5; 11 bases are shared with TRBD1. V dropped 4 bases and J dropped 2; count of bases not matched to a gene: 16. The CDR3 spans 20 residues. From germline, CDR1 is SNHLY and CDR2 FYNNEI. Written as DNA, the CDR3 is TGTGCCAGCAGTGTACCTTCAGGGACAGGGGGTCCTATAGGCAATCAGCCCCAGCATTTT. Its protein is CASSVPSGTGGPIGNQPQHF.

The chain has TRBV27 and TRBJ2-3, with TRBD2 matching over 10 bases. Germline CDR1 reads MNHEY; CDR2 reads SMNVEV (reference sequence). Trimming cost V 3 bases and J 4 bases; bases outside gene matches: 4. The CDR3 contains 15 residues. CDR3 region: CASSFPGTSADTQYF. The CDR3 region has the DNA TGTGCCAGCAGTTTCCCCGGGACTAGCGCAGATACGCAGTATTTT.

The rearrangement links TRBV4-1 to TRBJ2-5, with 9 bases lining up with TRBD1. The J call is in doubt because the DNA end fits TRBJ2-7 better. The CDR3 totals 15 residues. Germline CDR1 and CDR2: MGHRA and YSYEKL. The CDR3 region is CASSRIWDRAYEQYF. The CDR3 DNA reads TGCGCCAGCAGCCGGATATGGGACAGGGCCTACGAGCAGTACTTC.

V and J are TRBV27 and TRBJ2-7; TRBD1 matches 9 bases. Trimming removed 0 bases from V and 6 bases from J; junction bases left unmatched: 9. CDR3 length: 16 residues. Germline CDR1 MNHEY, CDR2 SMNVEV (reference sequence). The CDR3 DNA is TGTGCCAGCAGTTTATCCCCCGGGACAGGGAGGGCCGAGCAGTACTTC. Encoded protein: CASSLSPGTGRAEQYF.

The rearrangement uses TRBV30 and TRBJ2-4; unclear D gene. Germline lookup yields CDR1 GTSNPN and CDR2 SVGIG (reference sequence). This CDR3 has 15 amino acids. Trimming stripped 0 bases from V and 0 bases from J, with 9 bases between. The CDR3 region has the DNA TGTGCCTGGAGTGTAGGAATGGGAGCCAAAAACATTCAGTACTTC. Its protein is CAWSVGMGAKNIQYF.